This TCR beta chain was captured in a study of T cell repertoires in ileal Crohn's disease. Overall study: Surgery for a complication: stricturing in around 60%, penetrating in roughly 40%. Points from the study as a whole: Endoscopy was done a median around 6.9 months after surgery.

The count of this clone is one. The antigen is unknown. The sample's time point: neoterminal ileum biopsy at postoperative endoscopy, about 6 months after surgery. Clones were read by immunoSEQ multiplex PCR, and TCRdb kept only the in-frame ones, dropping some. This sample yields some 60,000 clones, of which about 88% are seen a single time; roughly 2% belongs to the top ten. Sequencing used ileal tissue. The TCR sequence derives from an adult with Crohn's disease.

CDR3 nucleotide sequence: TGCGCCAGCAGCTTAAACTCAGAGACCCAGTACTTC. This sequence encodes CASSLNSETQYF. The J gene is TRBJ2-5, the V gene TRBV5-1; D remains unclear. CDR1 is SGHRS, CDR2 YFSETQ, per germline. This CDR3 spans 12 amino acids. Deletions cut 2 bases from V and 4 bases from J, with 6 bases between.